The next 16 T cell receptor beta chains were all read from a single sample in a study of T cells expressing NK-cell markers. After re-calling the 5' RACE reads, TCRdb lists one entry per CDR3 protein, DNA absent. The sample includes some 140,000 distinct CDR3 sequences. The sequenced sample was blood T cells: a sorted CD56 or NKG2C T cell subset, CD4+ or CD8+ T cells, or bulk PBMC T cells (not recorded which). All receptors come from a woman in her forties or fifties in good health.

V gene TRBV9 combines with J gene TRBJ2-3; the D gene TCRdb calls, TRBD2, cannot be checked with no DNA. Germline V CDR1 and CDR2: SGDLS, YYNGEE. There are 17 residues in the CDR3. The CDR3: CASSVGLAGGPRVTQYF.

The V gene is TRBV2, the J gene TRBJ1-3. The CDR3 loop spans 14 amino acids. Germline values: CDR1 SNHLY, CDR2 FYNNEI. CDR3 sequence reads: CASSEPYSGNTIYF.

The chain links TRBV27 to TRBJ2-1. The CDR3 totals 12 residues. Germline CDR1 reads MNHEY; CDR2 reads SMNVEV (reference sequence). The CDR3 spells CASSLVGREQFF.

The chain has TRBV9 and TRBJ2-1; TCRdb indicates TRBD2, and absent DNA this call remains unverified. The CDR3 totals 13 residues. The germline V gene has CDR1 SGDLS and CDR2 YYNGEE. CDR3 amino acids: CASSDRLRDEQFF.

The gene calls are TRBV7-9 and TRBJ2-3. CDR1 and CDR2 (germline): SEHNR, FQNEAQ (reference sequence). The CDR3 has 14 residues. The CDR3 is CASSTTVSADTQYF.

CDR3 protein: CASSSPGLLNTDTQYF. This chain connects TRBV12-3 or TRBV12-4 to TRBJ2-3; the D gene TCRdb calls, TRBD2, cannot be checked with no DNA. This CDR3 is 16 amino acids long.

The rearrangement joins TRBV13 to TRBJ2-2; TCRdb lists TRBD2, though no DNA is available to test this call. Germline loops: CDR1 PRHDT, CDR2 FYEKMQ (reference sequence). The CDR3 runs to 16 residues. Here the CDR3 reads CASSSGTSGATGELFF.

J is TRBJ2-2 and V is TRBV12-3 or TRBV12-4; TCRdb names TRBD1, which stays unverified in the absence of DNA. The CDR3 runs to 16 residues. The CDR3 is CASSLGRQGNTGELFF.

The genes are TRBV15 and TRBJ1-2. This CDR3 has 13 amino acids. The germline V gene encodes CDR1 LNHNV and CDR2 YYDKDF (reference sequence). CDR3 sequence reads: CATSLVQEDGYTF.

The CDR3 region is CASRPDQGGNNEQFF. The gene calls are TRBV7-9 and TRBJ2-1; as DNA is missing, the TRBD1 call by TCRdb cannot be tested. Germline CDR1 reads SEHNR; CDR2 reads FQNEAQ (reference sequence). This CDR3 has 15 amino acids.

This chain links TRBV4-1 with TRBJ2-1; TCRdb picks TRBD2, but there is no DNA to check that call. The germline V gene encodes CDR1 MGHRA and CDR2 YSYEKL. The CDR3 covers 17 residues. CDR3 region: CASSQVRSGGWPREQFF.

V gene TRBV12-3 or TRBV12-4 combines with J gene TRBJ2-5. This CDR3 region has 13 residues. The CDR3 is CASSLAEHETQYF.

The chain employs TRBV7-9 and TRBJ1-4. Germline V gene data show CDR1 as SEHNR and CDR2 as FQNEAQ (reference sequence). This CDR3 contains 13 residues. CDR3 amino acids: CASSFSRDEKLFF.

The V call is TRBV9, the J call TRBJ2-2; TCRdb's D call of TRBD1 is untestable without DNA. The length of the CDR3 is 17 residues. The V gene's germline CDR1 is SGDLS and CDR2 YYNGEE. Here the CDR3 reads CASSPRENRGYTGELFF.

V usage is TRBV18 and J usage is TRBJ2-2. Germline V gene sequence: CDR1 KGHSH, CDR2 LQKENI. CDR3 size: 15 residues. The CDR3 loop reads CASSPFTEHRGAVFF.

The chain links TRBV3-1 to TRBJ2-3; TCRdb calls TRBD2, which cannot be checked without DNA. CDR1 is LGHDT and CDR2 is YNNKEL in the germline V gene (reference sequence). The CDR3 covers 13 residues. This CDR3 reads CAIGLAGTDTQYF.